This T cell receptor (beta chain) originates from a study of T cells in Graves' hyperthyroidism and ophthalmopathy. For the study at large: The blood sample was taken at first diagnosis, before treatment began.

A patient was excluded if there was uncontrolled infection, other autoimmune disease, pregnancy or lactation. Clinical symptoms, serum thyroxine, TRAb, thyroid ultrasound and orbital computed tomography established diagnosis. Source material for PBMCs was less than 12 ml fresh peripheral blood. The CDR3 extends over 15 amino acids. Germline V gene sequence: CDR1 ENHRY, CDR2 SYGVKD. V shed 2 bases and J shed 3 bases, with 13 bases lying between them. RNA transcripts served as the template for amplifying TCR beta CDR3 regions. HTBI primers drove first-round RT-PCR of the TCR CDR3. TCRdb called the multiplex PCR reads again in MiXCR, with one record for every CDR3 protein. Here the sample spans a few hundred thousand distinct CDR3 sequences, 15% to 20% being singletons.

This TCR came from a woman aged 60-75 years with Graves' ophthalmopathy. The specimen sequenced was blood. The chain couples TRBV10-3 to TRBJ1-1; no definite D call. The CDR3 DNA reads TGTGCCATCAGTGAGGGGGAGCCAGGTCACACTGAAGCTTTCTTT. Translated, it gives CAISEGEPGHTEAFF.